These 11 T cell receptor beta chains were all obtained from the same sample, sequenced in a study of regulatory T cells in long-lasting Graves disease. Relying on iRepertoire HTBI primers and Arm-PCR of CDR3 regions, the team built TCR beta libraries. TCRdb independently ran MiXCR on the multiplex PCR reads; one entry per CDR3 protein. Altogether hundreds of thousands of distinct CDR3 sequences are present, more than 15% being singletons, with the ten largest covering about 25%. Regarding time point: newly diagnosed GD, antithyroid drugs for less than 3 months. PBMCs provided the RNA from which the TCR library was made. The same sample was also studied in work on T cells in Graves' hyperthyroidism and ophthalmopathy.

The sample in question was peripheral blood mononuclear cells (PBMCs), obtained at new diagnosis, from a patient treated with antithyroid drugs. The receptors shown here come from a woman aged 40 to 65 with Graves disease.

There are a few counts of this clonotype. The rearrangement uses TRBV7-8 and TRBJ1-3, with 11 bases identical to TRBD1. Germline-derived CDR1 and CDR2 are SGHVS and FQNEAQ. With 5 bases clipped from V and 3 bases from J, the junction kept 6 bases outside the gene matches. The length of the CDR3 is 16 residues. The CDR3 here is CASSSRTGGGGNTIYF. CDR3 nucleotides: TGTGCCAGCAGCAGCCGGACAGGGGGCGGTGGAAACACCATATATTTT. Looking up the rest from reference TRBV7-8 and TRBJ1-3 gives the full variable domain: GAGVSQSPRYKVAKRGQDVALRCDPISGHVSLFWYQQALGQGPEFLTYFQNEAQLDKSGLPSDRFFAERPEGSVSTLKIQRTQQEDSAVYLCASSSRTGGGGNTIYFGEGSWLTVV.

The rearrangement uses TRBV10-3 and TRBJ2-7, with D perhaps matching TRBD1 (6 bases). Trimming removed 0 bases at V and 6 bases at J, with 9 bases between. CDR1 is ENHRY, CDR2 SYGVKD, per germline. This CDR3 is 13 amino acids long. CDR3 DNA: TGTGCCATCAGTGAGTCAGCAGGGGTCGAGCAGTACTTC. Its protein product is CAISESAGVEQYF.

This clonotype was recorded many times. The chain has TRBV6-1 and TRBJ1-1; the D is unclear. The CDR3 consists of 14 residues. V was cut by 8 bases and J by 0 bases, with 13 bases left in between. Germline CDR1 is MNHNS and CDR2 is SASEGT. The CDR3 DNA reads TGTGCCAGCGGGAGCAGTCCTATGAACACTGAAGCTTTCTTT. Amino acids: CASGSSPMNTEAFF.

This clonotype has a count of ten or more. The CDR3 loop is CASSPTGRNEQFF. The CDR3 DNA reads as TGTGCCAGCTCACCGACAGGACGCAATGAGCAGTTCTTC. V is TRBV18 and J is TRBJ2-1; D perhaps matches TRBD1 (6 bases). Germline CDR1 reads KGHSH; CDR2 reads LQKENI. The CDR3 has 13 amino acids. Trimming shortened V by 3 bases and J by 6 bases, and 9 bases separated the two germline ends.

This clonotype showed up many times. This chain links TRBV6-1 with TRBJ2-3; D may correspond to TRBD1 or TRBD2 (6 bases each). V dropped 6 bases and J dropped 3 bases, with 25 bases sitting between them. Germline CDR1 is MNHNS and CDR2 is SASEGT. The CDR3 is made up of 18 amino acids. CDR3 in amino acids: CASSSTGPRAGSTDTQYF. The CDR3 coding sequence is TGTGCCAGCAGCTCCACAGGGCCGAGGGCGGGATCGACAGATACGCAGTATTTT.

Points on this clonotype: With only one base between it and a far larger clone, this is likely a read error. V and J are TRBV2 and TRBJ2-3, with D possibly TRBD1 on 5 matching bases. The end of the DNA is better explained by TRBJ1-1, so the J call may be wrong. Germline-derived CDR1 and CDR2 are SNHLY and FYNNEI. The CDR3 has 16 residues. The CDR3 DNA reads TGTGCCAGCGGTGAGGGACTGCCGGGCCCAGGGCATGAAGCTTTCTTT. Residues: CASGEGLPGPGHEAFF.

This clonotype came up once. The chain is built from TRBV28 and TRBJ1-5; D remains unclear. CDR3 length: 14 residues. Trimming took off 5 bases at V and 7 bases at J, with 15 bases between the two ends. CDR1 and CDR2 from the germline V gene are MDHEN and SYDVKM. The CDR3 DNA sequence: TGTGCCAGCAGTCATACGGGTGTCAGGCAGCCCCAGCATTTT. Protein sequence: CASSHTGVRQPQHF.

This clonotype was picked up a small number of times. This chain connects TRBV6-5 to TRBJ2-3, with 10 bases matching TRBD2. CDR1 and CDR2 (germline): MNHEY, SVGAGI. V lost 4 bases to trimming and J lost 5 bases; unmatched junction nucleotides: 6. The CDR3 sequence is 15 residues long. Here the CDR3 reads CASSSSGGARDTQYF. The CDR3 DNA reads as TGTGCCAGCAGTTCCAGCGGGGGGGCAAGAGATACGCAGTATTTT.

This chain links TRBV29-1 with TRBJ2-1; the match to TRBD1 covers 7 bases. V dropped 3 bases and J dropped 7; count of bases not matched to a gene: 9. This CDR3 spans 14 amino acids. Germline V gene sequence: CDR1 SQVTM, CDR2 ANQGSEA. CDR3 region: CSVDGGQQTNEQFF. Here the CDR3 DNA reads TGCAGCGTTGATGGGGGACAGCAGACGAATGAGCAGTTCTTC.

J is TRBJ2-1 and V is TRBV5-1; 7 bases align to TRBD2. Germline lookup yields CDR1 SGHRS and CDR2 YFSETQ. CDR3 length equals 17 residues. V was clipped by 0 bases and J by 4 bases; unmatched bases: 10. CDR3 DNA sequence: TGCGCCAGCAGCTTGGAGTTTTCGAGCGGGGAGTACAATGAGCAGTTCTTC. It codes for CASSLEFSSGEYNEQFF.

This clonotype was counted between two and nine times. V gene TRBV5-1 combines with J gene TRBJ1-3; 8 bases map to TRBD1. The CDR3 totals 16 residues. J gave up 4 bases and V 4 bases, and 10 bases lay outside the gene matches. Germline lookup yields CDR1 SGHRS and CDR2 YFSETQ. In nucleotides, the CDR3 is TGCGCCAGCAGCCCCGCTGGGCAGGGGGCCGGAAACACCATATATTTT. This sequence encodes CASSPAGQGAGNTIYF.